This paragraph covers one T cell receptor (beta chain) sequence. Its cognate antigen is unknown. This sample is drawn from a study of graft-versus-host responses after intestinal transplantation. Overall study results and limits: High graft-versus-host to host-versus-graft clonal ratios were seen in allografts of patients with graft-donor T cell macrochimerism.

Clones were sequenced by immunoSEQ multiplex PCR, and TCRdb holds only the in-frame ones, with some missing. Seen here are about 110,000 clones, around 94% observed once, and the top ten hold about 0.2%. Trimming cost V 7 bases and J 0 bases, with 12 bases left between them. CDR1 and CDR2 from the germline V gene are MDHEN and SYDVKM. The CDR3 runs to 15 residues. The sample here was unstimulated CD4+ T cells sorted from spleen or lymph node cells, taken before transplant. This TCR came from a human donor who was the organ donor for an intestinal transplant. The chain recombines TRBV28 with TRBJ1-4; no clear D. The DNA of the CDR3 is TGTGCCAGCACCGAAAGAGGGTCAACTAATGAAAAACTGTTTTTT. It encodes CASTERGSTNEKLFF.